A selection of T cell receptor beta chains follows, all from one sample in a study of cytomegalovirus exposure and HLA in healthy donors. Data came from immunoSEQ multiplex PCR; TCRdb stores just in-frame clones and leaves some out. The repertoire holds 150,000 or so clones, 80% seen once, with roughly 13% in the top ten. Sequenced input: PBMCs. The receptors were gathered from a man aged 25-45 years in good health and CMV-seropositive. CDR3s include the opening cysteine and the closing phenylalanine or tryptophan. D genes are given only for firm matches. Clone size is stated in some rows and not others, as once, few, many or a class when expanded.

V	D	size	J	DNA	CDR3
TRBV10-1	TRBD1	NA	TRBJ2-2	TGCGCCAGCACGCCTCGGACAGGGGAGGGGACCGGGGAGCTGTTTTTT	CASTPRTGEGTGELFF
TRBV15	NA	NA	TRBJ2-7	TGTGCCACCAGCAGAGATGGAGAGGTCTCCTACGGGCAGTACTTC	CATSRDGEVSYGQYF
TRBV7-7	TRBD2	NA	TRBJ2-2	TGTGCTAGCTCGGACGGACTCCCGACTAGCAGTACCGGGGAGCTGTTTTTT	CASSDGLPTSSTGELFF
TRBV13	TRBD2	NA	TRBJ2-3	TGTGCCAGCAGTCCGCGGCTAGCGGGAGTCGTGTTGGGCACAGATACGCAGTATTTT	CASSPRLAGVVLGTDTQYF
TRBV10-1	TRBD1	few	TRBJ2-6	TGCGCCAGCGCCAGGGGGACAGGGGTCGGGGCCAACGTCCTGACTTTC	CASARGTGVGANVLTF
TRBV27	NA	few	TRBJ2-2	TGTGCCAGCATGGCGCGGCCGAACACCGGGGAGCTGTTTTTT	CASMARPNTGELFF
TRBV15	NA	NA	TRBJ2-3	TGTGCCACCAGCAGAGATCTAGTATCAGATACGCAGTATTTT	CATSRDLVSDTQYF
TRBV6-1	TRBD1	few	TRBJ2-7	TGTGCCAGCACTCGGGACAGGGAAAGTAGCGAGCAGTACTTC	CASTRDRESSEQYF
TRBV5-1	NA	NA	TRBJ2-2	TGCGCCAGCAGCCCGGAGGGGCCCGGGGAGCTGTTTTTT	CASSPEGPGELFF
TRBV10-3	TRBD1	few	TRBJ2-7	TGTGCCATCAGCAGACAGGGCAAGACCTACGAGCAGTACTTC	CAISRQGKTYEQYF
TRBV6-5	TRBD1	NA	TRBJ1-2	TGTGCCAGCAGTTGGGACAGGGCTAGTGGCTACACCTTC	CASSWDRASGYTF
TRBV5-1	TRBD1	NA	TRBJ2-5	TGCGCCAGCAGTTTGTTGTCGGACAGGCAAGAGACCCAGTACTTC	CASSLLSDRQETQYF
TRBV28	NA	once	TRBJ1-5	TGTGCCAGCAGTTTAGGTGAATTGGGGGGGGGACTCCAGCATTTT	CASSLGELGGGLQHF
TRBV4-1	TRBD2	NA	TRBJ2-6	TGCGCCAGCAGCCGGGGAACTAGCGGGAGGTTCTCTGGGGCCAACGTCCTGACTTTC	CASSRGTSGRFSGANVLTF
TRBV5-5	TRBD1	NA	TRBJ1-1	TGTGCCAGCAGCTTGTTTGGGACAGGGAACACTGAAGCTTTCTTT	CASSLFGTGNTEAFF
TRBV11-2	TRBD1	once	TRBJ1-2	TGTGCCAGCAGCTTATCAACCGGGACAGCCGACTACACCTTC	CASSLSTGTADYTF
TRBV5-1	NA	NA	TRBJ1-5	TGCGCCAGCAGCTCCGGAGCGGGGAGCAATCAGCCCCAGCATTTT	CASSSGAGSNQPQHF
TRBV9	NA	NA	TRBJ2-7	TGTGCCAGCAGCGTCGGCGGGGACAGCTCCTACGAGCAGTACTTC	CASSVGGDSSYEQYF
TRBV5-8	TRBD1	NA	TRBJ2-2	TGTGCCAGCAGCCCATACAGGGGTCTTAACACCGGGGAGCTGTTTTTT	CASSPYRGLNTGELFF
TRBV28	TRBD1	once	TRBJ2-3	TGTGCCAGCAGGCTGAGACAGGGGAGGACAGATACGCAGTATTTT	CASRLRQGRTDTQYF
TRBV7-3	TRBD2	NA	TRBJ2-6	TGTGCCAGCAGCCGAGTCGGGGGGATCTCTGGGGCCAACGTCCTGACTTTC	CASSRVGGISGANVLTF
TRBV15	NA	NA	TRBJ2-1	TGTGCCACCAGCAAGCCGGCTAGCGCGATCGATGAGCAGTTCTTC	CATSKPASAIDEQFF
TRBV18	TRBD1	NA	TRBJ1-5	TGTGCCAGCTCACCGGGGGACAGAAATCAGCCCCAGCATTTT	CASSPGDRNQPQHF
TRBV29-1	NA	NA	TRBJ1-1	TGCAGCGGAGGAGAAGAAGCTTTCTTT	CSGGEEAFF
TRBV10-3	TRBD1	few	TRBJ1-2	TGTGCCATCAGCCCATCGGACAGGGGCGGAGACTATGGCTACACCTTC	CAISPSDRGGDYGYTF
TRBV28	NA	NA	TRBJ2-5	TGTGCCAGCAGTGTGACAGCGTGCCAAGAGACCCAGTACTTC	CASSVTACQETQYF
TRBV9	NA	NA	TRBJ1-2	TGTGCCAGCAGCGGAGGACAGATTCCAAACTATGGCTACACCTTC	CASSGGQIPNYGYTF
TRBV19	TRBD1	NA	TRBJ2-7	TGTGCCAGTAGTCCCGGACAGGGGCCCTACGAGCAGTACTTC	CASSPGQGPYEQYF
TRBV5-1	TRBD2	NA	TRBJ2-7	TGCGCCAGCTCAGGACTAGCGGGCTACGAGCAGTACTTC	CASSGLAGYEQYF
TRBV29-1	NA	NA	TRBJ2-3	TGCAGCGCAAAAGGGGTGACCGATACGCAGTATTTT	CSAKGVTDTQYF
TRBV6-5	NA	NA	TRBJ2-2	TGTGCCAGCAGCCTCGACAGGTTGAACACCGGGGAGCTGTTTTTT	CASSLDRLNTGELFF
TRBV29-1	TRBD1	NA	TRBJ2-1	TGCAGCGTAGCCGGACAGGGAATAGCCCCCGCCCCCAATGAGCAGTTCTTC	CSVAGQGIAPAPNEQFF
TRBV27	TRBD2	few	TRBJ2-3	TGTGCCAGCAGTCCTGGACTAGCGACGAGGTGGGGAACAGATACGCAGTATTTT	CASSPGLATRWGTDTQYF
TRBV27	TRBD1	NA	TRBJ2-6	TGTGCCAGCAGTTTTTATCTCGGGACAGGGTTGGCTGGGGCCAACGTCCTGACTTTC	CASSFYLGTGLAGANVLTF
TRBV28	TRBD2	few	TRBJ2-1	TGTGCCAGCAGTTTACTTGGCGGGAGCTCCTACAATGAGCAGTTCTTC	CASSLLGGSSYNEQFF
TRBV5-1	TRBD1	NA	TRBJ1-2	TGCGCCAGCAGCCAAACCGGGACAGGGTTTGGCTACACCTTC	CASSQTGTGFGYTF
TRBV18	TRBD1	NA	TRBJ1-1	TGTGCCAGCTCACCAAGCACAGGGGATAACACTGAAGCTTTCTTT	CASSPSTGDNTEAFF
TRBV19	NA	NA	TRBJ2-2	TGTGCCAGTAGTAGGCAGGACAGCGCTACCGGGGAGCTGTTTTTT	CASSRQDSATGELFF
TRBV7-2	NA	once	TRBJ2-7	TGTGCCAGCAGCTTAGCGTCGGAGGTCGAGCAGTACTTC	CASSLASEVEQYF
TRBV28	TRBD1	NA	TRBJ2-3	TGTGCCAGCAGGAGAGGGGGGGACAGGGCAAGAGATACGCAGTATTTT	CASRRGGDRARDTQYF
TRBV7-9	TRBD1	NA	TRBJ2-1	TGTGCCAGCAGCTTAACCGGGACAGGGGACCACAATGAGCAGTTCTTC	CASSLTGTGDHNEQFF
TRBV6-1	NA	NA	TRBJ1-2	TGTGCCAGCAGCGACCCTACCAGGGCCTATGGCTACACCTTC	CASSDPTRAYGYTF
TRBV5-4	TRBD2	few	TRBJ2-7	TGTGCCAGCAGCATGGCTCCGGGACTAGCGGGGGAATACGAGCAGTACTTC	CASSMAPGLAGEYEQYF
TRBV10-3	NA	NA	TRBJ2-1	TGTGCCATCAGTGGCCGGGACACCGCCCGAAGGTCCTACAATGAGCAGTTCTTC	CAISGRDTARRSYNEQFF
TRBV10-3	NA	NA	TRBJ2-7	TGTGCCATCAGTGATGTAGCGGTTGGGATAGACGAGCAGTACTTC	CAISDVAVGIDEQYF
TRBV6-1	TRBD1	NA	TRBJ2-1	TGTGCCACCCACTTGACAGGGGGCTACAATGAGCAGTTCTTC	CATHLTGGYNEQFF
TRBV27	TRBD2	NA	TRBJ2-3	TGTGCCAGCAGTTGGGACACTAGCGGGACGTCAGATACGCAGTATTTT	CASSWDTSGTSDTQYF
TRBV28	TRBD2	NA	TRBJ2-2	TGTGCCAGCAGTTCGACTAGCGGAGCCGGGGAGCTGTTTTTT	CASSSTSGAGELFF
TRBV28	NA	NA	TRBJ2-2	TGTGCCAGCAGGAGAGGGGGGGCAGCCGGGGAGCTGTTTTTT	CASRRGGAAGELFF
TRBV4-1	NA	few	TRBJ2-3	TGCGCCAGCAGCCAAGGTAGTCAGGATGCTAGCACAGATACGCAGTATTTT	CASSQGSQDASTDTQYF
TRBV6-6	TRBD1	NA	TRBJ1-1	TGTGCCACCGTAGACAGGGCCGCGTGGGCTGAAGCTTTCTTT	CATVDRAAWAEAFF
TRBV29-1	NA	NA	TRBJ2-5	TGCAGCGTTGAAGGGCAGCTAGAAGAGACCCAGTACTTC	CSVEGQLEETQYF
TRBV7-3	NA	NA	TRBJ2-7	TGTGCCAGCAGCTTAGACATCGACGGCGAGCAGTACTTC	CASSLDIDGEQYF